Below, 12 T cell receptor beta chains from the same sample are listed, as sequenced in a study of blood T cell repertoires in COVID-19. Repertoires were generated with immunoSEQ multiplex PCR, while TCRdb's copy carries only in-frame clones and drops some. The sample consists of roughly 63,000 clones, more than 60% of them appearing once. The sample taken for sequencing was peripheral blood. The receptors shown here come from a human donor in a cohort sampled during active COVID-19.

The chain joins TRBV6-6 to TRBJ2-6, with a tentative D call TRBD1 (5 bases). From germline, CDR1 is MNHNY and CDR2 SVGAGI (reference sequence). Trimming cost V 6 bases and J 1 base, with 10 bases left between them. CDR3 length: 15 amino acids. The CDR3 spells CASSPGKSGANVLTF. The CDR3 DNA follows: TGTGCCAGCAGCCCAGGGAAATCTGGGGCCAACGTCCTGACTTTC.

J is TRBJ2-5 and V is TRBV6-5; no clear D. The CDR3 sequence is 14 residues long. Per the germline V gene, CDR1 is MNHEY and CDR2 is SVGAGI. Trimming stripped 4 bases from V and 1 base from J, with 10 bases between. CDR3: CASSSPWAQETQYF. CDR3 DNA: TGTGCCAGCAGTTCCCCATGGGCCCAAGAGACCCAGTACTTC.

The V call is TRBV5-5, the J call TRBJ2-7, with D possibly TRBD1 on 7 matching bases. The CDR3 length is 14 residues. Germline CDR1 is SGHKS and CDR2 is YYEKEE (reference sequence). Trimming shortened V by 0 bases and J by 5 bases, and 12 bases separated the two germline ends. CDR3 protein: CASSLETGRNEQYF. CDR3 sequence (DNA): TGTGCCAGCAGCTTGGAGACAGGGAGGAACGAGCAGTACTTC.

The V gene is TRBV7-9, the J gene TRBJ2-1, with 9 bases that match TRBD2. V lost 3 bases to trimming and J lost 9 bases; unmatched junction nucleotides: 9. Germline V gene data show CDR1 as SEHNR and CDR2 as FQNEAQ (reference sequence). The CDR3 sequence is 15 residues long. The CDR3 DNA reads TGTGCCAGCAGCTTTAGCGGGAGAGGCTCGCCTGAGCAGTTCTTC. This encodes CASSFSGRGSPEQFF.

The chain combines TRBV7-2 with TRBJ1-2; 7 nucleotides match TRBD1. Germline CDR1 and CDR2: SGHTA and FQGNSA. The length of the CDR3 is 14 residues. The trim removed 3 bases at V and 10 bases at J, leaving 11 bases unmatched. For the CDR3, the DNA is TGTGCCAGCAGCTTTGGTGGACAGGCCCCACACTACACCTTC. It translates to CASSFGGQAPHYTF.

V is TRBV6-5 and J is TRBJ2-5, with 7 bases that match TRBD2. From germline, CDR1 is MNHEY and CDR2 SVGAGI. The CDR3 is 13 residues long. V lost 8 bases to trimming and J lost 7 bases; unmatched junction nucleotides: 10. CDR3 residues: CASGGGSSWTQYF. The CDR3 DNA sequence: TGTGCCAGCGGAGGCGGGAGCAGCTGGACCCAGTACTTC.

This clone was detected only a few times. The V gene is TRBV15, the J gene TRBJ1-4; tentative D call: TRBD1 (5 bases). The germline CDR1 and CDR2 sequences are LNHNV and YYDKDF (reference sequence). V was shortened by 8 bases and J by 2 bases, with 15 bases between the two germline ends. The CDR3 runs to 15 residues. CDR3 nucleotides: TGTGCCACCTCGCGTATCGACAGCACTAATGAAAAACTGTTTTTT. Its protein product is CATSRIDSTNEKLFF.

V gene TRBV30 combines with J gene TRBJ1-1, with 10 bases matching TRBD1. The germline gives CDR1 GTSNPN, CDR2 SVGIG (reference sequence). The CDR3 length is 17 residues. Germline trimming cut 2 bases from V and 4 bases from J; bases unmatched to any gene: 13. The CDR3 sequence: CAWSQGQGVLRGTEAFF. The CDR3, as DNA: TGTGCCTGGAGTCAAGGACAGGGGGTTTTGCGGGGCACTGAAGCTTTCTTT.

This chain uses TRBV6-1 with TRBJ1-6; D might be TRBD1 (6 bases). The CDR3 has 13 residues. Germline V gene data show CDR1 as MNHNS and CDR2 as SASEGT. V lost 3 bases, J lost 6 bases, and 6 bases lay in between. CDR3 DNA sequence: TGTGCCAGCAGTGACAGGGGTAATTCACCCCTCCACTTT. Translation gives CASSDRGNSPLHF.

This clone has just a few counts. The CDR3 region has the DNA TGTGCCAGCAGCCAATTCCAGGGGGGTCAGCCCCAGCATTTT. Translating gives CASSQFQGGQPQHF. The rearrangement joins TRBV3-1 (or the pseudogene TRBV3-2) to TRBJ1-5; the match to TRBD1 covers 7 bases. With 2 bases clipped from V and 6 bases from J, the junction kept 4 bases outside the gene matches. The CDR3 has 14 residues. Germline lookup yields CDR1 LGHDT and CDR2 YNNKEL (reference sequence).

The rearrangement joins TRBV10-2 to TRBJ2-3; possibly TRBD2 for D (5 bases). The CDR3 contains 12 residues. Trimming shortened V by 7 bases and J by 9 bases, and 14 bases separated the two germline ends. Germline CDR1 WSHSY, CDR2 SAAADI. The chain's CDR3 is CASTLGSGTQYF. The DNA of the CDR3 is TGCGCCAGCACTCTGGGGTCGGGGACGCAGTATTTT.

Points on this clone: One end of the junction varies from germline; a read error may be responsible. The same CDR3 can be traced to other DNA sequences in this sample. The rearrangement joins TRBV5-6 to TRBJ1-1; D remains unclear. The CDR3 spans 12 residues. Germline CDR1 is SGHDT and CDR2 is YYEEEE. The CDR3 spells CASSLRGTEAFF. CDR3 bases: TGTGCCAGTAGCTTAAGAGGCACTGAAGCTTTCTTT.